This TCR beta chain was recorded in a study of cytomegalovirus exposure and HLA in healthy donors. The wider study: The Caucasian-associated ancestry cluster held 80% to 90% of roughly 370 genotyped donors.

The PCR contained 60 Vbeta and 13 Jbeta primers. Sequenced by immunoSEQ multiplex PCR; TCRdb stores in-frame clones only, minus some. The sample includes fewer than 200,000 clones, approximately 80% of them seen just once. Turning to this clone: Other DNA sequences in this sample translate to the same CDR3.

There are 15 residues in the CDR3. The germline gives CDR1 SQVTM, CDR2 ANQGSEA. The sequenced sample consisted of PBMCs. This chain uses TRBV29-1 with TRBJ2-2, with 12 nucleotides matching TRBD2. The receptor was isolated from a woman aged 50 to 60 in good health and CMV-seropositive. Here the CDR3 DNA reads TGCAGTTATGCTAGGACTAGCGGGGCCTACGGGGAGCTGTTTTTT. Translating gives CSYARTSGAYGELFF.